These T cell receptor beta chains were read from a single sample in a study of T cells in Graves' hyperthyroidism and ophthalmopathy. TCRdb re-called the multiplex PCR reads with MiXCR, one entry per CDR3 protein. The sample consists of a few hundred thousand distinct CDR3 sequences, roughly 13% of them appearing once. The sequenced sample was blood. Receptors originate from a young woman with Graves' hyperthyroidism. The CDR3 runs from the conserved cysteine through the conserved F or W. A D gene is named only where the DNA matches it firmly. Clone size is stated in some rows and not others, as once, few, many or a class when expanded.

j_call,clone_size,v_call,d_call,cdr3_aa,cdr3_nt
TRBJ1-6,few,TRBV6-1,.,CASTPGSGTPLHF,TGTGCCAGCACCCCGGGGAGCGGGACACCCCTCCACTTT
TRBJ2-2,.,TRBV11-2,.,CATPGTLTGGELFF,TGTGCCACCCCCGGGACCTTGACGGGAGGGGAGCTGTTTTTT
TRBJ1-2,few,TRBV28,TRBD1,CASKRDSLYGYTF,TGTGCCAGCAAAAGGGACAGCCTCTATGGCTACACCTTC
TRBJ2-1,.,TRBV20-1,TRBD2,CSAESGSRFNEQFF,TGCAGTGCGGAGAGCGGGAGTCGATTCAATGAGCAGTTCTTC
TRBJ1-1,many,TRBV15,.,CATSKHGDTEAFF,TGTGCCACCAGCAAGCATGGGGACACTGAAGCTTTCTTT
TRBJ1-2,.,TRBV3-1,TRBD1,CASSQDLARGSGYTF,TGTGCCAGCAGCCAAGATCTTGCCAGGGGGTCTGGCTACACCTTC
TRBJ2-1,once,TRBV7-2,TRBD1,CASSPRQGFGINEQFF,TGTGCCAGCAGCCCAAGACAGGGTTTTGGTATCAATGAGCAGTTCTTC
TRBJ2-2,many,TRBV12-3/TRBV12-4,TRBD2,CALGSSGLNTGELFF,TGTGCTCTGGGCAGTAGCGGGTTGAACACCGGGGAGCTGTTTTTT
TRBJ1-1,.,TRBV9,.,CASSIEPLNTEAFF,TGTGCCAGCAGCATAGAACCCTTGAACACTGAAGCTTTCTTT
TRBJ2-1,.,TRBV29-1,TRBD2,CSVEVPTSVHDEQFF,TGCAGCGTTGAAGTGCCGACTAGCGTCCACGATGAGCAGTTCTTC
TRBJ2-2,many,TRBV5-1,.,CASSLNLGPGELFF,TGCGCCAGCAGCCTCAATTTGGGGCCCGGGGAGCTGTTTTTT
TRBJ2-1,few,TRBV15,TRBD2,CATSRDAAGGPNEQFF,TGTGCCACCAGCAGAGATGCAGCGGGAGGGCCCAATGAGCAGTTCTTC
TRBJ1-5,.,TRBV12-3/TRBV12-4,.,CASSLEQGNNQPQHF,TGTGCCAGCAGTTTAGAACAGGGTAACAATCAGCCCCAGCATTTT
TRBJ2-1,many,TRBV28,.,CASSPGPGASYNEQFF,TGTGCCAGCAGTCCCGGACCAGGGGCCTCCTACAATGAGCAGTTCTTC
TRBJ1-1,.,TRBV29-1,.,CSVTLGGVMNTEAFF,TGCAGCGTTACCCTCGGGGGGGTTATGAACACTGAAGCTTTCTTT
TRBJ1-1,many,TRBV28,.,CASRNSRWLGLGPNTEAFF,TGTGCCAGCAGAAACTCGAGGTGGCTGGGACTGGGCCCGAACACTGAAGCTTTCTTT
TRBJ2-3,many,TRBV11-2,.,CASSPAAGWDTQYF,TGTGCCAGCAGCCCCGCCGCTGGTTGGGATACGCAGTATTTT
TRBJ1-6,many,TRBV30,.,CAWSLGARNSPLHF,TGTGCCTGGAGTTTGGGGGCCCGAAATTCACCCCTCCACTTT
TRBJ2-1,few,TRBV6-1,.,CASSSAREQFF,TGTGCCAGCAGTTCCGCCCGGGAGCAGTTCTTC
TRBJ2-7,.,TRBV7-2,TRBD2,CASSWTSGRTYEQYF,TGTGCCAGCAGCTGGACTAGCGGGCGAACCTACGAGCAGTACTTC
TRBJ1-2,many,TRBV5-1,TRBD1,CASSATGTGTEYGYTF,TGCGCCAGCAGCGCAACCGGGACAGGGACGGAGTATGGCTACACCTTC
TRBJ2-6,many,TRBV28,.,CASSFVGVVGANVLTF,TGTGCCAGCAGTTTCGTCGGTGTGGTTGGGGCCAACGTCCTGACTTTC
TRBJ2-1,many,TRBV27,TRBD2,CASRYRTSGHSYNEQFF,TGTGCCAGCAGATACCGGACTAGCGGGCACTCCTACAATGAGCAGTTCTTC
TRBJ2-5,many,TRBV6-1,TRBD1,CASRRTGARETQYF,TGTGCCAGCAGAAGGACAGGGGCCAGGGAGACCCAGTACTTC
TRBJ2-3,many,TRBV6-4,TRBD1,CASSDSQGADTQYF,TGTGCCAGCAGTGACTCACAGGGGGCAGATACGCAGTATTTT
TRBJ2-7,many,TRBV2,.,CASTPRRGLHEQYF,TGTGCCAGCACTCCTCGGAGGGGGCTCCACGAGCAGTACTTC
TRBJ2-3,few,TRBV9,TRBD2,CASSVSREGTDTQYF,TGTGCCAGCAGCGTATCGCGGGAGGGCACAGATACGCAGTATTTT
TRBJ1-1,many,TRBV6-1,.,CASSHSSAMNTEAFF,TGTGCCAGCAGTCATTCGTCAGCCATGAACACTGAAGCTTTCTTT
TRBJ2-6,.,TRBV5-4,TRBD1,CASSGTGFGANVLTF,TGTGCCAGCAGCGGGACAGGGTTTGGGGCCAACGTCCTGACTTTC
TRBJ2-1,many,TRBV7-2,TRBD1,CASSSDRGFNYNEQFF,TGTGCCAGCAGCTCGGACAGGGGCTTTAACTACAATGAGCAGTTCTTC
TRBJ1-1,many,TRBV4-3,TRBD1,CASSQGTGQGGAFF,TGCGCCAGCAGCCAAGGGACCGGACAGGGGGGAGCTTTCTTT
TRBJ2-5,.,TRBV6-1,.,CASKMQASGQETQYF,TGTGCCAGCAAAATGCAGGCGTCAGGGCAAGAGACCCAGTACTTC
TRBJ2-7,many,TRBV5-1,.,CASRGLGSYEQYF,TGCGCCAGTCGGGGGTTAGGGTCCTACGAGCAGTACTTC
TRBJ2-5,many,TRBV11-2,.,CASSRRTGRVETQYF,TGTGCCAGCAGCCGAAGGACAGGGAGGGTAGAGACCCAGTACTTC
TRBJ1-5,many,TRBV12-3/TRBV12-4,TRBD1,CASSVQGVRQPQHF,TGTGCCAGCAGTGTACAGGGGGTCAGACAGCCCCAGCATTTT
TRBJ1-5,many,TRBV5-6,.,CASSRGIDDQPQHF,TGTGCCAGCAGTAGGGGGATAGATGATCAGCCCCAGCATTTT
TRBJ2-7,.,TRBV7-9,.,CASSVEDEQYF,TGCGCCAGCAGCGTGGAGGACGAGCAGTACTTC
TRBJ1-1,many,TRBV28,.,CASVGSEPLKAFF,TGTGCCAGCGTCGGAAGTGAGCCATTGAAAGCTTTCTTT